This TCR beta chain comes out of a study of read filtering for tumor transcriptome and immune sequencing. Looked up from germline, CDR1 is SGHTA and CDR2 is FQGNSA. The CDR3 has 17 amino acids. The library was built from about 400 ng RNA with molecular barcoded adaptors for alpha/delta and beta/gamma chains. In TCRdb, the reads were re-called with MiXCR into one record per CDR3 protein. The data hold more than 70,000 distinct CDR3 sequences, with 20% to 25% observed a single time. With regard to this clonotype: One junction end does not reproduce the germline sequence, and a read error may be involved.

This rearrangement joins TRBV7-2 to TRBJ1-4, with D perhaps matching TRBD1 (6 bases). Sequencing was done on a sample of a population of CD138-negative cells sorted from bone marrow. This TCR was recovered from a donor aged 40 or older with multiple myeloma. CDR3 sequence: CASSYSGGVATDEKLFF. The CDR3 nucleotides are TGTGCCAGCAGCTACTCCGGGGGCGTCGCAACTGATGAAAAACTGTTCTTT. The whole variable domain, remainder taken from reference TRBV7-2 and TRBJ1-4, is GAGVSQSPSNKVTEKGKDVELRCDPISGHTALYWYRQSLGQGLEFLIYFQGNSAPDKSGLPSDRFSAERTGGSVSTLTIQRTQQEDSAVYLCASSYSGGVATDEKLFFGSGTQLSVL.